Listed here are 6 T cell receptor beta chains from one sample, sequenced in a study of blood T cell repertoires in COVID-19. The assay was immunoSEQ multiplex PCR, and TCRdb's table has in-frame clones only and misses some. This sample has 84,000 or so clones; 65% to 85% occur once, and the top ten carry 30% to 45%. The sample taken for sequencing was peripheral blood. The receptors come from a man at least 80 years old with active or convalescent COVID-19.

At least ten counts were recorded for this clone. At one end the junction does not follow the germline gene, possibly because of a read error. The chain carries TRBV4-3 and TRBJ2-5; tentative D call: TRBD2 (6 bases). The V gene's germline CDR1 is LGHNA and CDR2 YSLEER. The CDR3 extends over 14 amino acids. The CDR3 DNA is TGCCCCAGCCCCCCACTCCCGGGAGAAGAGACCCAGTACTTC. Residues: CPSPPLPGEETQYF.

This clone has just a few counts. The genes are TRBV6-2 or TRBV6-3 and TRBJ2-7; D is unclear. V was pared by 2 bases and J by 0 bases, with 14 bases between. Germline CDR1 MNHEY, CDR2 SVGEGT. There are 16 residues in the CDR3. This chain's CDR3 is CASSYLGYSSSYEQYF. CDR3 nucleotide sequence: TGTGCCAGCAGTTACCTGGGTTACTCTAGCTCCTACGAGCAGTACTTC.

This rearrangement joins TRBV6-5 to TRBJ2-2; tentative D call: TRBD1 (6 bases). Germline CDR1 reads MNHEY; CDR2 reads SVGAGI. The CDR3 totals 12 residues. V lost 4 bases and J lost 9, with 9 bases in between. CDR3 nucleotide sequence: TGTGCCAGCAGTTCAGGGGAAAGGGAGCTGTTTTTT. Amino acids: CASSSGERELFF.

The V and J genes are TRBV3-1 (or the pseudogene TRBV3-2) and TRBJ2-7; TRBD2 matches at 13 bases. The CDR3 runs to 14 residues. The V segment lost 6 bases and the J segment 9 bases; nucleotides outside the gene matches: 8. Germline V CDR1 and CDR2: LGHDT, YNNKEL (reference sequence). As DNA, the CDR3 is TGTGCCAGCAGGCGGACTAGCGGGGGAGAGGGGCAGTACTTC. It yields the protein CASRRTSGGEGQYF.

CDR3 nucleotide sequence: TGCGCCAGCAGCTCCTCACAGGGGCTAGGTGGCTACACCTTC. Amino acid sequence: CASSSSQGLGGYTF. V usage is TRBV5-1 and J usage is TRBJ1-2; 7 bases map to TRBD1. CDR1 is SGHRS, CDR2 YFSETQ, per germline. CDR3 length equals 14 residues. V gave up 3 bases and J gave up 7 bases; unmatched junction bases: 9.

The table lists this clone with a count of one. This chain links TRBV4-3 with TRBJ2-6, with 8 nucleotides matching TRBD1. After removal of 0 bases from V and 5 bases from J, the junction contained 6 bases not matched to a gene. CDR3 size: 17 residues. CDR1 and CDR2 (germline): LGHNA, YSLEER. The CDR3 coding sequence is TGCGCCAGCAGCCAAGAGGCAGGGGGCAACTGGGCCAACGTCCTGACTTTC. Protein product: CASSQEAGGNWANVLTF.